The rows below give T cell receptor beta chains drawn from one sample of a study of T cell responses to AZD1222 COVID-19 vaccine. Assay used: immunoSEQ multiplex PCR; TCRdb lists only in-frame clones, some missing. Of around 140,000 clones listed, 65% to 90% were seen once; the top ten hold more than 7.5%. The sequencing used peripheral blood, collected 28 days after the second dose of the MenACWY control vaccine. These receptors originate from an adult who received the MenACWY meningococcal vaccine as a control. Each CDR3 is given with its conserved first and last residue. Each record gives: clone size, J gene, D gene, CDR3 length, V gene, CDR3 DNA, CDR3 protein. D genes are given only for firm matches. Clone sizes are given selectively: once, few, many, or a class where the clone is expanded.

- TRBJ1-2 - 15 TRBV19 TGTGCCAGTAGTAATGCCCTAACAGGGTCCTATGGCTACACCTTC CASSNALTGSYGYTF
- TRBJ1-4 TRBD1 15 TRBV28 TGTGCCAGCAGTTTGGGGGGACAGGGCAATGAAAAACTGTTTTTT CASSLGGQGNEKLFF
- TRBJ2-7 - 11 TRBV12-3/TRBV12-4 TGTGCCAGCAGTCTCCAAAACGAGCAGTACTTC CASSLQNEQYF
- TRBJ1-1 TRBD1 11 TRBV29-1 TGCAGCGCCGAAGGGACAGGCGAAGCTTTCTTT CSAEGTGEAFF
- TRBJ1-2 - 14 TRBV25-1 TGTGCCAGCAGTGAGTACGGGGGCTGGGATGGCTACACCTTC CASSEYGGWDGYTF
- TRBJ2-5 TRBD1 15 TRBV30 TGTGCCTGGAGTGTAGGACAGGGGGCCTTCGAGACCCAGTACTTC CAWSVGQGAFETQYF
- TRBJ2-2 - 15 TRBV27 TGTGCCAGCAGTTTAAGGGCGACGAACACCGGGGAGCTGTTTTTT CASSLRATNTGELFF
- TRBJ2-3 TRBD2 16 TRBV9 TGTGCCAGCAGCGTAGGGTGGACTAGCGGGACAGATACGCAGTATTTT CASSVGWTSGTDTQYF
few TRBJ2-7 - 14 TRBV3-1/TRBV3-2 TGTGCCAGCAGCCAAGGACCGCGCTCCTACGAGCAGTACTTC CASSQGPRSYEQYF
- TRBJ1-5 TRBD1 15 TRBV15 TGTGCCACCAGCAGAGAGACAGGGGGGAATCAGCCCCAGCATTTT CATSRETGGNQPQHF
few TRBJ1-2 - 14 TRBV19 TGTGCCAGTAGTTTTGGGCCTAATGCCGGGGGCTACACCTTC CASSFGPNAGGYTF
- TRBJ1-2 TRBD1 11 TRBV29-1 TGCAGCGACGGACAGGGGGCAAGGAACACCTTC CSDGQGARNTF
- TRBJ1-5 - 15 TRBV28 TGTGCCAGCAGTTTCGCCACCTTTAGCAATCAGCCCCAGCATTTT CASSFATFSNQPQHF
- TRBJ1-1 - 15 TRBV3-1/TRBV3-2 TGTGCCAGCAGCCAAGGATTGACGGAGGTCACTGAAGCTTTCTTT CASSQGLTEVTEAFF
- TRBJ1-5 TRBD1 15 TRBV19 TGTGCCAGTAGTATACAGACAGGGGTTGTACAGCCCCAGCATTTT CASSIQTGVVQPQHF
few TRBJ2-7 - 16 TRBV7-6 TGTGCCAGCAGCTTTCAACCCGGGACTCCTTCCTACGAGCAGTACTTC CASSFQPGTPSYEQYF
- TRBJ2-5 TRBD1 14 TRBV5-1 TGCGCCAGCAGCCGGCAAGGGACAGAAGAGACCCAGTACTTC CASSRQGTEETQYF
- TRBJ1-2 - 13 TRBV7-2 TGTGCCAGCAGCCCGGACAGTAACTATGGCTACACCTTC CASSPDSNYGYTF